The subject of this entry is one T cell receptor beta chain. Its antigen is unknown. No clone much larger than this one lies a single base away; base qualities are absent. The meaning of the sample's time point label: sample from adult after SARS-CoV-2 infection, after symptom onset. A couple of convalescent COVID-19 patients, sampled after symptom onset from adults with prior SARS-CoV-2 infection, were also TCR-sequenced for comparison. The CDR3 regions of human TCRbeta chains were analyzed by immunosequencing. The paper's processing steps were these. TCRs in the repertoires were matched against a reference library of SARS-CoV-2-specific TCRs that had been generated with the MIRA antigen-specificity platform. Breadth was defined as the fraction of unique TCRs that were SARS-CoV-2-associated, and depth was defined as the fraction of total T cells that were SARS-CoV-2-associated. Using the MIRA data, each spike-specific TCR was assigned both to the spike region to which the TCR was reactive and to a CD4 or CD8 class. Log10-transformed breadth and depth values were compared by one-way ANOVA with Sidak's multiple comparisons tests. TCRdb holds this immuneACCESS table with in-frame rearrangements only. Some clones are missing; in checked studies, unresolved V genes explain under half, and the rest has no known cause. Clone size and V and J calls were adopted from that table, with D and trimming inferred from the DNA. This sample gives some 150,000 clones in total; roughly nine tenths of them show up just once. Approximately 7.2% of the sample is taken by the ten largest.

This specimen belongs to a study of T cell responses to AZD1222 COVID-19 vaccine (dated by TCRdb to about 2021). Regarding the research as a whole: A total of around 240 trial participants underwent TCR sequencing, of whom around 200 received two doses of AZD1222 and roughly 25 received two doses of the MenACWY control vaccine. Trial participants were enrolled into age subgroups of 18-55, 56-69 and 70-plus years, which contained approximately 150, 28 and 58 TCR-sequenced participants, respectively.

Summary of the overall study and its limitations: Reportedly, close to half of the unique spike-specific TCRs recognized epitopes lying outside the regions that are mutated in the B.1.351 and B.1.1.7 variants. Participants were mostly white British, with more females than males. The authors suggested clonal diversity may have been underestimated. After two AZD1222 doses, both the breadth and the depth of spike-specific TCRs were significantly higher than at day 0 and than in MenACWY recipients. Conclusions about previously exposed vaccinees are limited, since just five to seven AZD1222 recipients were seropositive for SARS-CoV-2 at baseline. The vaccine-associated CD4 TCRs covered the entire spike protein, and the dominant responses fell in regions 160-218 and 743-854. Because no day 14 peak-response samples were available, the repertoires could be characterized only after the peak T cell response. The 56-69-year group was small, and its depth increase did not reach significance, likely because of low power.

The cysteine opens and the phenylalanine closes a CDR3 of 16 amino acids. Just the 48-base CDR3 DNA is kept, in frame starting at base 1. At the junction V is shortened by 2 bases and J by 5 bases; bases outside the gene matches: 11. Per the germline V gene, MDHEN is the CDR1 and SYDVKM is the CDR2. The sequence came from an adult who had recovered from COVID-19. This sequence uses TRBV28 and TRBJ2-7; a stretch of 8 junction bases matches TRBD2. The material was peripheral blood, obtained after recovery from COVID-19. The CDR3 sequence is CASSLPPAGVRNEQYF. The DNA is as follows: TGTGCCAGCAGTTTACCCCCAGCGGGAGTGCGCAACGAGCAGTACTTC. Extended through the reference TRBV28 and TRBJ2-7 proteins, this CDR3 yields the full variable domain: DVKVTQSSRYLVKRTGEKVFLECVQDMDHENMFWYRQDPGLGLRLIYFSYDVKMKEKGDIPEGYSVSREKKERFSLILESASTNQTSMYLCASSLPPAGVRNEQYFGPGTRLTVT.